Following are 14 T cell receptor beta chains from one sample sequenced in a study of blood T cell repertoires in COVID-19. Repertoires were generated with immunoSEQ multiplex PCR, while TCRdb's copy carries only in-frame clones and drops some. Among 80,000 to 100,000 clones listed, over 70% were seen once. Source material: peripheral blood. The receptors were gathered from a man in his 60s with acute or convalescent COVID-19.

The chain links TRBV19 to TRBJ1-5; D remains ambiguous. Germline CDR1 and CDR2: LNHDA and SQIVND (reference sequence). Trimming pared 5 bases from V and 3 bases from J, leaving 11 bases between. The CDR3 loop spans 14 amino acids. CDR3 bases: TGTGCCAGTAGTGCCCGGCGGTTCAATCAGCCCCAGCATTTT. The encoded protein is CASSARRFNQPQHF.

This rearrangement joins TRBV19 to TRBJ1-5; D is possibly TRBD1 (5 bases). This CDR3 contains 15 residues. Germline CDR1 and CDR2: LNHDA and SQIVND (reference sequence). Between the trimmed V and J ends, which lost 7 bases and 1 base, there was a span of 14 bases. Written as DNA, the CDR3 is TGTGCCAGTAAAACCCCGGGGGGGAGCAATCAGCCCCAGCATTTT. It codes for CASKTPGGSNQPQHF. Combining the CDR3 with reference TRBV19 and TRBJ1-5 gives the whole variable domain DGGITQSPKYLFRKEGQNVTLSCEQNLNHDAMYWYRQDPGQGLRLIYYSQIVNDFQKGDIAEGYSVSREKKESFPLTVTSAQKNPTAFYLCASKTPGGSNQPQHFGDGTRLSIL.

This rearrangement joins TRBV18 to TRBJ2-3, with 12 bases that match TRBD2. Germline CDR1 reads KGHSH; CDR2 reads LQKENI. The CDR3 runs 15 residues. Trimming cost V 6 bases and J 2 bases; bases outside gene matches: 3. The CDR3 DNA follows: TGTGCCAGCTCCGGACTAGCGGGGACCACAGATACGCAGTATTTT. Translated: CASSGLAGTTDTQYF.

The chain uses TRBV4-2 and TRBJ2-1; a weak D match, TRBD2 (7 bases). Germline V gene lookup returns CDR1 LGHNA and CDR2 YNFKEQ. This CDR3 has 15 residues. Trimming stripped 1 base from V and 7 bases from J, with 14 bases between. The CDR3 DNA is TGTGCCAGCAGCCAAGGGAGGGGGGGCCTGAATGAGCAGTTCTTC. It encodes CASSQGRGGLNEQFF.

As DNA, the CDR3 is TGTGCCAGCAGCACGCAGGGGGTTCGGCGGCCCCAGCATTTT. It codes for CASSTQGVRRPQHF. The chain combines TRBV7-9 with TRBJ1-5; 7 bases map to TRBD1. Germline V gives CDR1 SEHNR, CDR2 FQNEAQ (reference sequence). The trim removed 5 bases at V and 9 bases at J, leaving 10 bases unmatched. This CDR3 region has 14 residues.

Notes on this clone: The same CDR3 also results from other DNA sequences found in this sample. The rearrangement uses TRBV12-3 or TRBV12-4 and TRBJ2-7, with a weak D call TRBD1 (5 bases). Deletions cut 3 bases from V and 1 base from J, with 7 bases between. The CDR3 spans 13 residues. CDR3 sequence reads: CASSFSGSYEQYF. The CDR3 region has the DNA TGTGCCAGCAGTTTCTCAGGGTCCTACGAGCAGTACTTC.

This clone was seen a handful of times. The chain links TRBV2 to TRBJ1-2; D is unclear. Trimming pared 3 bases from V and 8 bases from J, leaving 10 bases between. This CDR3 contains 12 residues. Germline CDR1 is SNHLY and CDR2 is FYNNEI. This chain's CDR3 is CASSEAGLGYTF. DNA of the CDR3: TGTGCCAGCAGTGAGGCGGGGTTGGGCTACACCTTC.

V and J are TRBV9 and TRBJ1-2; D call uncertain. There are 15 residues in the CDR3. Trimming took off 3 bases at V and 1 base at J, with 13 bases between the two ends. CDR1 SGDLS and CDR2 YYNGEE come from the germline V gene. The CDR3 here is CASSASSTVNYGYTF. CDR3 nucleotide sequence: TGTGCCAGCAGCGCGTCTTCTACAGTTAACTATGGCTACACCTTC.

J is TRBJ2-1 and V is TRBV7-2; TRBD1 matches 7 bases. The CDR3 length is 14 residues. J gave up 8 bases and V 6 bases, and 10 bases lay outside the gene matches. Germline V CDR1 and CDR2: SGHTA, FQGNSA. CDR3 DNA sequence: TGTGCCAGCAGTTACGGACAGGCCTATTATGAGCAGTTCTTC. The encoded protein is CASSYGQAYYEQFF.

This clone was found once. The chain carries TRBV6-5 and TRBJ2-2; D is unclear. V shed 6 bases and J shed 3 bases, with 5 bases lying between them. Germline CDR1 reads MNHEY; CDR2 reads SVGAGI. The CDR3 has 12 residues. CDR3 coding DNA: TGTGCCAGCAGCCTTTACACCGGGGAGCTGTTTTTT. It translates to CASSLYTGELFF.

This clone came up once. CDR3 loop: CASSVGSMGGGGADGYTF. For the CDR3, the DNA is TGTGCCAGCAGCGTAGGGTCTATGGGAGGTGGGGGGGCGGATGGCTACACCTTC. The genes are TRBV9 and TRBJ1-2; a weak D match, TRBD1 (6 bases). The CDR3 runs 18 residues. The V end lost 0 bases, the J end lost 6 bases, and 24 bases lay between the germline ends. CDR1 is SGDLS and CDR2 is YYNGEE in the germline V gene.

The DNA of the CDR3 is TGTGCCAGAAGCTTGTCTCCGGGAGCCAGCGACGAGCAGTACTTC. Amino acids: CARSLSPGASDEQYF. The V gene is TRBV5-3, the J gene TRBJ2-7, with D perhaps TRBD2 (6 bases). TRBV5-3 is designated an ORF whose function remains uncertain. With 1 base removed from V and 5 bases from J, the gap between germline ends came to 16 bases. The CDR3 sequence is 15 residues long.

The CDR3 DNA follows: TGTGCCAGCAGTTTATCGGTGGACACCTACACTGAAGCTTTCTTT. Its translation is CASSLSVDTYTEAFF. The chain joins TRBV27 to TRBJ1-1; the D gene is possibly TRBD1 (5 bases). This CDR3 contains 15 residues. Germline values: CDR1 MNHEY, CDR2 SMNVEV (reference sequence). V was clipped by 0 bases and J by 3 bases, with 11 bases between them.

The chain carries TRBV30 and TRBJ1-1; 7 bases line up with TRBD1. The CDR3 length is 15 residues. The V gene end was trimmed by 0 bases and the J gene end by 0 bases; junction bases not matched to a gene: 4. Germline V CDR1 and CDR2: GTSNPN, SVGIG (reference sequence). CDR3 in amino acids: CAWSVRDRMNTEAFF. Here the CDR3 DNA reads TGTGCCTGGAGTGTCCGGGACAGAATGAACACTGAAGCTTTCTTT. Using reference TRBV30 and TRBJ1-1 for the parts outside the CDR3, the full variable domain is SQTIHQWPATLVQPVGSPLSLECTVEGTSNPNLYWYRQAAGRGLQLLFYSVGIGQISSEVPQNLSASRPQDRQFILSSKKLLLSDSGFYLCAWSVRDRMNTEAFFGQGTRLTVV.